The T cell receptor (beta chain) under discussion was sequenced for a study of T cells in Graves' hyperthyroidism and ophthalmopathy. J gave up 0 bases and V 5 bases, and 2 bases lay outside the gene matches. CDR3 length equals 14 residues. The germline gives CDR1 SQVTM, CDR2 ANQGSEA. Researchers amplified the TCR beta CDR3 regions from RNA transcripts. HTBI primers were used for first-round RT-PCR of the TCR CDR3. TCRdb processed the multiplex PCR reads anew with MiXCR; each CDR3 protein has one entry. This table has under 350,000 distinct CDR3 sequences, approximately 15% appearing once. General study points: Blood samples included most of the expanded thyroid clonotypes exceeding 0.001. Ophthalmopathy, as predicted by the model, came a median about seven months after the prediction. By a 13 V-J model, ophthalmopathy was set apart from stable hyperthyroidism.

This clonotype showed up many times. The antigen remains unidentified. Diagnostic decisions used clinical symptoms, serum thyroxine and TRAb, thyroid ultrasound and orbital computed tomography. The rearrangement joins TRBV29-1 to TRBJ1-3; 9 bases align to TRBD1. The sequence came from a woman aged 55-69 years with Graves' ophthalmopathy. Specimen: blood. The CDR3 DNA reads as TGCAGCGTTCTGACAGGGGGCTCTGGAAACACCATATATTTT. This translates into CSVLTGGSGNTIYF.